One sample yielded the 17 T cell receptor beta chains listed below, sequenced in a study of cytomegalovirus exposure and HLA in healthy donors. The PCR made use of 60 Vbeta and 13 Jbeta primers. Only in-frame clones appear in the TCRdb table, and some are missing; sequencing was by immunoSEQ multiplex PCR. The sample includes around 31,000 clones, around nine tenths of them seen just once. The sample comprised PBMCs. The receptors were gathered from a boy aged 5-17 years in good health and CMV-seronegative.

J is TRBJ2-5 and V is TRBV7-2; 7 nucleotides match TRBD2. The closer fit of TRBJ2-7 to the DNA end suggests the J call may be wrong. CDR1 is SGHTA and CDR2 is FQGNSA in the germline V gene. The CDR3 totals 15 residues. Here the CDR3 DNA reads TGTGCCAGCAGGTTTGAGGGCGGGGGATTTTACGAGCAGTACTTC. This codes for CASRFEGGGFYEQYF.

The rearrangement joins TRBV5-1 to TRBJ1-2; D is uncertain. From germline, CDR1 is SGHRS and CDR2 YFSETQ. The length of the CDR3 is 14 residues. Between the trimmed V and J ends, which lost 4 bases and 7 bases, there was a span of 17 bases. CDR3 amino acids: CASSQRNRIGGYTF. CDR3 bases: TGCGCCAGCAGCCAACGGAACAGAATCGGTGGCTACACCTTC.

The chain recombines TRBV6-6 with TRBJ2-7, with D tentatively TRBD1 (5 bases). CDR3 length equals 13 residues. Trimming pared 3 bases from V and 7 bases from J, leaving 13 bases between. The germline V gene encodes CDR1 MNHNY and CDR2 SVGAGI (reference sequence). The CDR3 nucleotides are TGTGCCAGCAGTTATTGGTTTTCAGGGGAGCAGTACTTC. It is translated as CASSYWFSGEQYF.

V and J are TRBV4-1 and TRBJ1-1; tentative D call: TRBD1 (6 bases). The CDR3 sequence is 16 residues long. V was cut by 4 bases and J by 3 bases, with 18 bases left in between. Germline-derived CDR1 and CDR2 are MGHRA and YSYEKL. CDR3 protein: CASSLLLGQGYTEAFF. The DNA of the CDR3 is TGCGCCAGCAGCCTTCTTCTTGGGCAGGGGTACACTGAAGCTTTCTTT.

The V call is TRBV19, the J call TRBJ1-1, with D perhaps TRBD1 (6 bases). Trimming took off 1 base at V and 5 bases at J, with 17 bases between the two ends. This CDR3 region has 16 residues. Germline V gene sequence: CDR1 LNHDA, CDR2 SQIVND (reference sequence). The CDR3 region is CASSIGRGPFGTEAFF. CDR3 coding DNA: TGTGCCAGTAGTATAGGCAGGGGCCCCTTCGGAACTGAAGCTTTCTTT.

This clone was found a few times. The chain is built from TRBV5-6 and TRBJ1-4, with D unresolved. The CDR3 sequence is 15 residues long. Looked up from germline, CDR1 is SGHDT and CDR2 is YYEEEE. Trimming left V 4 bases short and J 3 bases short, with 13 bases between. CDR3: CASSKARISNEKLFF. The CDR3 region has the DNA TGTGCCAGCAGCAAAGCAAGAATATCTAATGAAAAACTGTTTTTT.

The V call is TRBV5-6, the J call TRBJ2-3; 10 positions agree with TRBD2. Germline V gene sequence: CDR1 SGHDT, CDR2 YYEEEE. With 1 base clipped from V and 2 bases from J, the junction kept 1 base outside the gene matches. The length of the CDR3 is 15 residues. The CDR3 protein is CASSLLAGVTDTQYF. CDR3 sequence (DNA): TGTGCCAGCAGCTTGCTAGCGGGGGTCACAGATACGCAGTATTTT.

Comment on this clone: Germline is not matched at one junction end, which may reflect a read error. The CDR3 reads CASNELPAGGAEQYF. The CDR3 DNA reads TGTGCCAGCAATGAACTTCCCGCGGGAGGGGCCGAGCAGTACTTC. J is TRBJ2-7 and V is TRBV2; 9 positions match TRBD2. The germline V gene encodes CDR1 SNHLY and CDR2 FYNNEI. This CDR3 comprises 15 residues.

V gene TRBV14 combines with J gene TRBJ2-7; the match to TRBD1 covers 9 bases. V was pared by 4 bases and J by 2 bases, with 9 bases of the junction left unmatched. Germline V lookup: CDR1 SGHDN, CDR2 FVKESK. This CDR3 is 16 amino acids long. CDR3: CASSLRLGQGTYEQYF. For the CDR3, the DNA is TGTGCCAGCAGCCTGAGGTTGGGACAGGGCACCTACGAGCAGTACTTC. Together with reference TRBV14 and TRBJ2-7, the CDR3 gives the full variable domain: EAGVTQFPSHSVIEKGQTVTLRCDPISGHDNLYWYRRVMGKEIKFLLHFVKESKQDESGMPNNRFLAERTGGTYSTLKVQPAELEDSGVYFCASSLRLGQGTYEQYFGPGTRLTVT.

The V gene is TRBV7-2, the J gene TRBJ2-7; 7 bases match TRBD1. Per germline, CDR1 SGHTA and CDR2 FQGNSA. The length of the CDR3 is 14 residues. J lost 4 bases, V lost 5 bases, and 8 bases had no gene match. The CDR3 bases are TGTGCCAGCAGCACACAGGGGACAGATTACGAGCAGTACTTC. Translating gives CASSTQGTDYEQYF. Full variable domain (missing parts from reference TRBV7-2 and TRBJ2-7): GAGVSQSPSNKVTEKGKDVELRCDPISGHTALYWYRQSLGQGLEFLIYFQGNSAPDKSGLPSDRFSAERTGGSVSTLTIQRTQQEDSAVYLCASSTQGTDYEQYFGPGTRLTVT.

The V and J genes are TRBV5-4 and TRBJ2-6; maybe TRBD1 (5 bases). From germline, CDR1 is SGHNT and CDR2 YYREEE (reference sequence). The germline V and J ends were trimmed by 0 bases and 2 bases, with 15 bases remaining between them. The CDR3 is 18 residues long. CDR3 protein: CASSLDLQGKAGANVLTF. CDR3 nucleotide sequence: TGTGCCAGCAGCTTGGACCTGCAGGGAAAGGCTGGGGCCAACGTCCTGACTTTC.

The V call is TRBV7-2, the J call TRBJ2-7; 8 bases are a match to TRBD1. The CDR3 runs 14 residues. The V and J ends lost 3 bases and 6 bases, in that order; junction bases with no gene match: 7. The germline V gene encodes CDR1 SGHTA and CDR2 FQGNSA. CDR3 sequence reads: CASSFLTGAAEQYF. Written as DNA, the CDR3 is TGTGCCAGCAGCTTCCTGACAGGGGCTGCCGAGCAGTACTTC.

The chain combines TRBV7-6 with TRBJ2-1; TRBD2 matches 13 bases. The CDR3 has 21 residues. CDR1 and CDR2 (germline): SGHVS, FNYEAQ. Trimming at V came to 7 bases and at J to 0 bases, leaving 18 bases not matched to a gene. CDR3 in DNA: TGTGCCAGCACCCTACGACCCCCGGGACTAGCGGGGAAGAGCTCCTACAATGAGCAGTTCTTC. The encoded protein is CASTLRPPGLAGKSSYNEQFF.

The chain couples TRBV18 to TRBJ2-7, with 7 bases that match TRBD1. CDR1 and CDR2 from the germline V gene are KGHSH and LQKENI. Trimming removed 6 bases from V and 1 base from J; junction bases left unmatched: 3. The CDR3 is 13 residues long. CDR3 residues: CASSGQRSYEQYF. CDR3 nucleotide sequence: TGTGCCAGCTCGGGACAGCGATCCTACGAGCAGTACTTC.

This clone was counted a single time. V and J are TRBV5-4 and TRBJ2-2, with 13 bases matching TRBD2. The ends lost 4 bases at V and 7 bases at J; junction bases unmatched: 7. Germline V lookup: CDR1 SGHNT, CDR2 YYREEE (reference sequence). This CDR3 spans 16 amino acids. The CDR3 sequence is CASSPGLAGANGELFF. The CDR3 nucleotides read TGTGCCAGCAGCCCTGGACTAGCGGGGGCGAACGGGGAGCTGTTTTTT. The whole variable domain, remainder taken from reference TRBV5-4 and TRBJ2-2, is ETGVTQSPTHLIKTRGQQVTLRCSSQSGHNTVSWYQQALGQGPQFIFQYYREEENGRGNFPPRFSGLQFPNYSSELNVNALELDDSALYLCASSPGLAGANGELFFGEGSRLTVL.

The chain recombines TRBV4-3 with TRBJ2-5; D is unresolved. The V and J ends lost 0 bases and 2 bases respectively, with 7 bases between them. CDR1 is LGHNA, CDR2 YSLEER, per germline. The CDR3 is 14 amino acids. The CDR3 is CASSQEFVQETQYF. The CDR3 DNA reads as TGCGCCAGCAGCCAAGAGTTCGTACAAGAGACCCAGTACTTC.

This clone turned up a few times. The J gene is TRBJ1-1, the V gene TRBV2; D gene unclear. The CDR3 is 13 residues long. Germline V gene lookup returns CDR1 SNHLY and CDR2 FYNNEI. The V and J ends lost 4 bases and 0 bases respectively, with 6 bases between them. CDR3 DNA: TGTGCCAGCAGTGTACTGCTGAACACTGAAGCTTTCTTT. The encoded protein is CASSVLLNTEAFF.